The clone carrying this TCR beta chain was seen a handful of times. The record originates from a study of molecular identifiers for immune sequencing clone quantification. MiXCR, applied by TCRdb to the PCR reads, yields one record per CDR3 protein. The repertoire includes hundreds of thousands of distinct CDR3 sequences, roughly 25% of them detected once, and 0.78% sits in the top ten. Sorted cells numbering about 20,000 to 1,000,000, with 10%, 30% or 50% RNA, yielded the naive CD8 libraries. A CD8+CD4-CCR7+CD45RA+ gate was used to sort naive CD8 T cells. The source of this sequence is a human donor in good health. Some libraries in this study had Jurkat cell RNA spiked in. Sequencing used naive CD8+ T cells from blood, with Jurkat cell RNA spiked in. Stated subset: FACS-sorted CD8+CD4-CCR7+CD45RA+ naive T cells.

The CDR3 bases are TGCAGTGCTAGACCCGGGACAGGGAGCAATCAGCCCCAGCATTTT. Encoded protein: CSARPGTGSNQPQHF. The chain combines TRBV20-1 with TRBJ1-5; 9 bases align to TRBD1. With 2 bases clipped from V and 1 base from J, the junction kept 3 bases outside the gene matches. The CDR3 is 15 residues long. The V gene's germline CDR1 is DFQATT and CDR2 SNEGSKA (reference sequence).